This TCR beta chain was found in a study of OX40 agonist ivuxolimab in advanced cancers. J lost 1 base, V lost 6 bases, and 7 bases had no gene match. This CDR3 contains 15 residues. Germline V gives CDR1 LNHDA, CDR2 SQIVND (reference sequence). Clones were read by immunoSEQ multiplex PCR, and TCRdb kept only the in-frame ones, dropping some. The sample records approximately 61,000 clones, approximately 90% being singletons. The receptor was derived from an adult with an advanced solid tumor such as melanoma, head and neck, liver or kidney cancer. Sample: CD4+ or CD8+ T cells sorted from blood, taken in a trial of the OX40 agonist ivuxolimab. The chain employs TRBV19 and TRBJ2-5, with TRBD2 identical over 8 bases. The CDR3 spells CASSPTGGAQETQYF. As DNA, the CDR3 is TGTGCCAGTAGCCCCACCGGGGGGGCCCAAGAGACCCAGTACTTC. Full variable domain (rest looked up from reference TRBV19 and TRBJ2-5): DGGITQSPKYLFRKEGQNVTLSCEQNLNHDAMYWYRQDPGQGLRLIYYSQIVNDFQKGDIAEGYSVSREKKESFPLTVTSAQKNPTAFYLCASSPTGGAQETQYFGPGTRLLVL.